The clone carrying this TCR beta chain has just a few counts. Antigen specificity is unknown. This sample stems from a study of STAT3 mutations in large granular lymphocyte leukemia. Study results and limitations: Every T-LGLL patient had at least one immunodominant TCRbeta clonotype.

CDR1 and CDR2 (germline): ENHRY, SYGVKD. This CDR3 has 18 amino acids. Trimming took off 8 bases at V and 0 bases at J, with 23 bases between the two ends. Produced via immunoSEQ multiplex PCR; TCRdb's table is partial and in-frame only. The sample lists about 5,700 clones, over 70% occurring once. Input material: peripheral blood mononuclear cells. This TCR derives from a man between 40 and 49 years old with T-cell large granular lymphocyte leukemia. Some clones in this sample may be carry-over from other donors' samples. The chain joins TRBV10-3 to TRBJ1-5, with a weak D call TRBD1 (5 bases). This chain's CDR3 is CAISPGQGRIYSNQPQHF. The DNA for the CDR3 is TGTGCCATCTCTCCCGGGCAGGGTCGAATCTATAGCAATCAGCCCCAGCATTTT.